This TCR beta chain derives from a study of regulatory T cells in long-lasting Graves disease. To make TCR beta libraries, researchers used iRepertoire HTBI primers and Arm-PCR of CDR3 regions. TCRdb used MiXCR to reprocess the multiplex PCR reads, holding one entry per CDR3 protein. The table shows some 460,000 distinct CDR3 sequences, with around 16% occurring only once. The CDR3 extends over 15 amino acids. V was trimmed by 0 bases and J by 0 bases, leaving 11 bases between them. CDR1 is SQVTM, CDR2 ANQGSEA, per germline. Study-level results: TCR diversity was lower in persistent Graves' patients than in newly diagnosed ones.

The time point denotes: newly diagnosed GD, antithyroid drugs for less than 3 months. RNA extracted from PBMCs served as the sequencing template. As for this clonotype: Its matching antigen is unknown. A much larger clone sits a single nucleotide away, making a read error possible.

This sample also belongs to another study, concerning T cells in Graves' hyperthyroidism and ophthalmopathy. Turning to that study: No ophthalmopathy progression within 18 months constituted stable Graves' hyperthyroidism.

This sample comprised peripheral blood mononuclear cells (PBMCs), obtained at new diagnosis, from a patient treated with antithyroid drugs. The origin of this receptor is a man in his forties or fifties with Graves disease. V is TRBV29-1 and J is TRBJ1-1, with no clear D. The CDR3 reads CSVEEAGRLNTEAFF. The CDR3, as DNA: TGCAGCGTTGAAGAAGCCGGTCGATTGAACACTGAAGCTTTCTTT.